The TCR beta chain under discussion was sequenced for a study of cytomegalovirus exposure and HLA in healthy donors (dated by TCRdb to about 2017). Turning to the overall study: An earlier analysis of under 600 of the donors reported about 290 Gb of sequence data and around 120 million unique TCR beta sequences from some 180 million T cells. Because of strong linkage in the cohort, roughly five DR-DQ haplotypes were treated as single units for association and clustering. In a later genetic analysis, genome-wide SNP genotypes for about three fifths of the 666 donors were used, and that subset was treated as a discovery cohort. Class I and class II HLA loci were covered by the typing at four-digit resolution. Donor age, sex, ethnicity and CMV serostatus were compiled alongside the repertoire data. An early release covering over 500 HLA-typed donors comprised around 300 gigabases of sequencing data and around 86 million unique TCR sequences. To decide whether each TCR beta V gene segment behaved as functional or pseudogenic, an earlier analysis of nearly 600 of the donors relied on high-throughput TCR beta sequencing. A separate validation cohort of roughly 120 different subjects was used in addition to the approximately 700-subject first cohort. All discovery cohort repertoires had been generated using a single sequencing platform. The study combined high-throughput TCR immunosequencing, statistical association of individual TCRs with disease status, and machine learning to predict cytomegalovirus infection status. The later analysis used no new phenotypic data to find candidate immune exposures, relying instead on TCR beta sequences and their occurrence across donors. On average, over 200,000 unique TCR beta nucleotide sequences were sequenced per donor among several hundred genotyped donors of the cohort, with about 17% of those sequences being non-productive. Among the approximately 420 genotyped donors, approximately 76% belonged to the genetic ancestry cluster associated with self-reported Caucasian donors. The T cell repertoires of several hundred subjects were profiled by immunosequencing and related to cytomegalovirus serostatus. Typing coverage varied by locus: roughly 620-640 donors for A, B, C, DRB1 and DQB1; around 560 for DQA1; over 600 for DPA1; under 490 for DPB1. The study aimed to test whether cataloging public T cell receptors could reveal signatures of past pathogen exposure. A later analysis re-examined previously published TCR beta repertoires from roughly 720 donors and added high-resolution HLA genotyping to investigate patterns of TCR occurrence.

The cohort was made up of hundreds of healthy bone marrow donors. All cohort members were sampled while nominally healthy, although unrecorded immune exposures were likely present. The donor tested CMV seropositive and was one of the 289 seropositive cohort members. A peripheral blood sample was provided by each donor, and peripheral blood mononuclear cells were used for TCR beta sequencing. Genomic DNA was extracted from the blood cell samples with the Qiagen DNeasy Blood Extraction Kit. As to this clone: This receptor's antigen is unknown. No much larger clone exists at a distance of one base, and base qualities are not known.

Including the terminal cysteine and phenylalanine, the CDR3 comprises 15 residues. CDR3 DNA only is kept here, 45 bases in frame from base 1. V is shortened by 1 base, J by 9 bases, and the region joining them spans 15 bases. The CDR1 and CDR2 encoded by the germline V gene are SGHTA and FQGNSA. To prepare the library, the immunoSEQ multiplex PCR assay was applied. The multiplex PCR relied on a mix of 60 forward primers for TCR Vbeta segments and 13 reverse primers for TCR Jbeta segments. A multiplex PCR assay on genomic DNA amplified the CDR3 region of rearranged TCR beta genes. On the Illumina HiSeq System, the amplified TCR beta libraries were sequenced as 87-base-pair reads. Turning to the authors' computational methods: Across the roughly 670 repertoires, a later analysis counted approximately 75 million unique TCR beta chains, roughly 11 million of which were shared by at least two donors. To remove PCR and sequencing errors, raw reads were error-corrected and collapsed into unique sequences using a nearest-neighbor algorithm that merged closely related sequences. CDR3 sequences were aligned to IMGT reference sequences to assign V, D and J gene segments. Each retained sequence needed at least a six-nucleotide match to both a V gene segment and a J gene segment. A rearrangement was called productive if the CDR3 had no stop codons and remained in frame with V and J, and every other rearrangement was called non-productive. Following IMGT convention, CDR3 was defined as the stretch from the second conserved V-encoded cysteine up to the conserved J-encoded phenylalanine. The earlier analysis of about 640 of the donors excluded any sequence lacking an unambiguous match to a single V gene segment. In an earlier analysis of several hundred of the donors, V segments were called functional above 56.7% productive rearrangements and were called segregating when the between-donor standard deviation exceeded 5%. A statistical classification framework was built to diagnose cytomegalovirus status from the catalog of TCR beta chain sequences. In a later analysis, TCR nucleotide sequences were compared against IMGT/GENE-DB human TR gene sequences so that V and J genes could be assigned. In a later analysis, CDR3 sequences and most-parsimonious VDJ recombination scenarios were assigned using the TCRdist pipeline. In a later analysis, each TCR beta chain was defined by its CDR3 amino acid sequence together with its V-gene family, and reads without a unique V-gene family were excluded. A later analysis removed several hundred highly shared, low-generation-probability nucleotide sequences to deal with suspected cross-contamination and a sequencing artifact. A later analysis calculated a clonal expansion index for each public chain from normalized within-repertoire ranks of inferred template counts. Generation probabilities in a later analysis came from a VDJ recombination model fitted to out-of-frame rearrangements, and those results were checked against IGoR. A later analysis scored TCR-TCR, TCR-HLA and TCR-CMV co-occurrence with hypergeometric tests, applying a repertoire-size bias correction to TCR pairs. A later analysis estimated false discovery rates by permuting HLA or CMV assignments 20 times. In a later analysis, co-occurring TCRs were grouped using DBSCAN, with TCRdist sequence similarity added in when clustering inside HLA-allele-positive subsets. Co-occurrence clustering excluded repertoires with fewer than 30,000 or more than 120,000 public chains, plus five with anomalous nucleotide sharing. Sourced from immuneACCESS, this table was stored by TCRdb with only in-frame sequences that have V and J called. A share of the clones is absent; for the studies checked, an unresolved V gene accounts for under half, and the remainder has no known explanation. V, J and clone size are those of that table, while D and trimming were read from the DNA. The sample has under 150,000 clones on record, roughly 78% of them singletons. Around 3% of the sample goes to the ten largest clones.

Summary of the overall study and its limitations: In a later genetic analysis, fewer N-insertions in productive TCRs were reported among donors in an Asian-associated ancestry cluster than the roughly 710-donor mean. In a later genetic analysis, a missense DCLRE1C variant was associated with V-gene and J-gene trimming of TCR beta chains, and the association was replicated in an independent cohort. In an earlier analysis of approximately 590 of the donors, most TCR beta V segments appeared in productive rearrangements about 87% or about 30% of the time, broadly matching IMGT annotations. A few of the identified cytomegalovirus-associated TCR beta chains were confirmed in vitro to be specific for cytomegalovirus antigens. A group of highly shared sequence variants was considered likely to be a technical artifact of the sequencing pipeline. Because some donors lacked HLA typing at each locus, the association tests relied only on the typed subset. At a false discovery rate of 0.05, a later analysis linked 16,951 TCR beta sequences to specific HLA alleles. In a later analysis, several top co-occurrence clusters were reported to appear linked to parvovirus B19, influenza, CMV and Epstein-Barr virus. Because the 87-base-pair reads could not distinguish some IMGT-functional V segments, including TRBV6-2 and TRBV6-3, those segments were excluded. Correlated functional status among segregating V segments might reflect linkage disequilibrium, but an unknown experimental factor could not be ruled out. In a later analysis, HLA-associated TCR beta chains were found to be more clonally expanded and to have lower generation probabilities than equally common non-associated chains. A further reported finding was that TCR beta sequences accurately predicted the HLA-A and HLA-B alleles for most subjects in the first cohort. This cohort had only TCR beta chains sequenced, and the lack of alpha or paired-chain data limited which features could be detected. The authors suggested that the approach could potentially be extended to other disease states and immunological phenotypes. A later analysis found that most CMV-associated TCR beta chains appeared HLA-restricted, with HLA associations seemingly driven largely by CMV exposure. When HLA alleles, especially DR and DQ, strongly co-occurred, TCR associations were difficult to assign to individual alleles. A total of 164 TCR beta chains were listed by the study as associated with cytomegalovirus. While some public TCRs were present in many individuals, most TCR sequences turned up only very rarely across donors. The classifier was reported to diagnose cytomegalovirus status with high specificity and sensitivity in both the original and validation cohorts. According to a later analysis, TCR association rates differed among HLA loci, with DRB1 alleles showing the most associated TCRs and HLA-C alleles showing the fewest. Presence/absence analyses assumed roughly uniform sequencing depth across donors, an assumption that may not hold. The earlier analysis of 587 of the donors excluded 15 to 20 rarely observed V segments, including chromosome 9 orphons, because counts were too low. The only immune exposure information available for the cohort was CMV serostatus.

This sequence originates from a woman younger than 45 in good health and CMV-seropositive. This sequence uses TRBV7-2 and TRBJ1-4, with the D gene too uncertain to name. Sequences were obtained from PBMCs. The CDR3 protein: CASSLGTMSAQKLFF. The nucleotide sequence reads TGTGCCAGCAGCTTAGGCACTATGAGTGCTCAAAAACTGTTTTTT. With all but the CDR3 taken from the reference TRBV7-2 and TRBJ1-4 genes, the full variable domain is: GAGVSQSPSNKVTEKGKDVELRCDPISGHTALYWYRQSLGQGLEFLIYFQGNSAPDKSGLPSDRFSAERTGGSVSTLTIQRTQQEDSAVYLCASSLGTMSAQKLFFGSGTQLSVL.